A selection of T cell receptor beta chains follows, all from one sample in a study of OX40 agonist ivuxolimab in advanced cancers. The protocol was immunoSEQ multiplex PCR, while the TCRdb copy is restricted to in-frame clones and leaves out a portion. The sample holds tens of thousands of clones, roughly 91% seen once. The specimen was CD4+ or CD8+ T cells sorted from blood, collected in a trial of the OX40 agonist ivuxolimab. The receptor set was obtained from an adult with an advanced solid tumor such as melanoma, head and neck, liver or kidney cancer. Both conserved end residues are part of each CDR3. D genes are given only for firm matches.

v_call,j_call,d_call,cdr3_aa
TRBV5-1,TRBJ2-5,TRBD2,CASSSGGTTQETQYF
TRBV28,TRBJ1-1,-,CASSPLPGRIYTEAFF
TRBV5-1,TRBJ2-2,TRBD2,CASSTGLAGVGELFF
TRBV18,TRBJ1-1,-,CASSPPIGVPTEAFF
TRBV2,TRBJ2-5,-,CASRAAKTQYF
TRBV28,TRBJ1-2,-,CASSLRRSGYTF
TRBV11-2,TRBJ2-5,TRBD1,CASALGTAQETQYF
TRBV2,TRBJ2-2,TRBD1,CASTETGRTGELFF
TRBV7-2,TRBJ2-3,TRBD2,CASSQGLAGGFTDTQYF
TRBV7-2,TRBJ1-1,-,CASSLIGTEAFF
TRBV5-1,TRBJ2-7,-,CASSSQGYEQYF
TRBV10-3,TRBJ1-2,TRBD1,CAISAGTGPDGYTF
TRBV6-1,TRBJ1-4,-,CASSEAGATNEKLFF
TRBV10-3,TRBJ2-7,-,CATRDPIIGAPYEQYF
TRBV5-4,TRBJ1-5,-,CASSLRGTNQPQHF
TRBV19,TRBJ1-2,TRBD1,CASSMAGGQGYGYTF
TRBV28,TRBJ2-3,-,CASSLISPSTDTQYF
TRBV7-9,TRBJ1-5,-,CASSPGVGQPQHF
TRBV7-8,TRBJ2-7,TRBD2,CASSAHRVAGAYEQYF
TRBV29-1,TRBJ1-3,TRBD1,CSARPTGGGNTIYF
TRBV6-5,TRBJ2-5,-,CASTNSPTETQYF
TRBV7-2,TRBJ2-3,-,CASSVSFTRTDTQYF
TRBV25-1,TRBJ2-2,TRBD1,CASRRQGGTGELFF
TRBV6-5,TRBJ2-3,-,CASSGERYTDTQYF
TRBV2,TRBJ1-4,TRBD1,CASRDRVANEKLFF
TRBV7-3,TRBJ2-2,TRBD2,CASSFTSASANTGELFF
TRBV30,TRBJ2-3,TRBD2,CAAKTSGRWRTDTQYF
TRBV10-2,TRBJ2-1,TRBD2,CASSGGTTWTREQFF
TRBV6-4,TRBJ2-5,TRBD2,CASSVREGETQYF
TRBV29-1,TRBJ1-1,TRBD1,CSTGQGGMNTEAFF
TRBV9,TRBJ2-5,TRBD1,CASSVGDRVRETQYF
TRBV20-1,TRBJ2-7,TRBD1,CSVDRFYEQYF
TRBV5-4,TRBJ2-7,-,CASSHTGVTYEQYF
TRBV7-6,TRBJ1-5,-,CASSPPSQPSSNQPQHF
TRBV5-4,TRBJ2-5,TRBD2,CASSLKAGGRETQYF
TRBV18,TRBJ1-1,-,CASSPKMNTEAFF
TRBV5-4,TRBJ1-2,-,CASRNRDIVYGYTF